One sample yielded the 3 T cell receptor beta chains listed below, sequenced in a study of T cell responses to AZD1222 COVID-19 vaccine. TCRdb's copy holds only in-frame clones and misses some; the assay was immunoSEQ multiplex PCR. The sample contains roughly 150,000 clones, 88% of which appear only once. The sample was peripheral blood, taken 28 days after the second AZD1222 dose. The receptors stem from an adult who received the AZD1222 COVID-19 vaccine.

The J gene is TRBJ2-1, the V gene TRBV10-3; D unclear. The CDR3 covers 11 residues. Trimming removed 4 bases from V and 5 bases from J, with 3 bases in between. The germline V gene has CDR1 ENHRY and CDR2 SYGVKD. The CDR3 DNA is TGTGCCATCAGTGCAGACAATGAGCAGTTCTTC. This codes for CAISADNEQFF.

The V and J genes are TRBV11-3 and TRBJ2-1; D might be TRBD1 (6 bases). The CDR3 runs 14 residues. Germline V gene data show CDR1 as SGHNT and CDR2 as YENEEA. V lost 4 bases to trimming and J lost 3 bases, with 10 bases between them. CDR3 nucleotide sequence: TGTGCCAGCAGCTCCCAGGGGAGCTACAATGAGCAGTTCTTC. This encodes CASSSQGSYNEQFF.

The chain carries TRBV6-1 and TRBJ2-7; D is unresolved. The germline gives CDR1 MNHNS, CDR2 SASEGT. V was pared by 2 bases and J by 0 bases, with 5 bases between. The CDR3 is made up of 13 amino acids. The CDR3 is CASSEQISYEQYF. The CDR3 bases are TGTGCCAGCAGTGAACAGATCTCCTACGAGCAGTACTTC.